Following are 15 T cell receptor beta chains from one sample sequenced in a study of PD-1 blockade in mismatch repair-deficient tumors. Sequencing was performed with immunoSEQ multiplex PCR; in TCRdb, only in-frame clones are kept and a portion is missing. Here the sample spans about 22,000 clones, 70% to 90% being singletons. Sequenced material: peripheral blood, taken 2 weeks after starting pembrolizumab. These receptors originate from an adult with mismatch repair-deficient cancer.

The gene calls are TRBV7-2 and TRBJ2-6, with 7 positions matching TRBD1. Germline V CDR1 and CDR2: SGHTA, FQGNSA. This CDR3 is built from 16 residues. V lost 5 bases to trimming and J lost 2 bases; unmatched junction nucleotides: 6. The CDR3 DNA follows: TGTGCCAGCAGCAGGACAGGAAGTCCTGGGGCCAACGTCCTGACTTTC. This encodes CASSRTGSPGANVLTF.

The CDR3 here is CASSLLGTANEKLFF. CDR3 nucleotide sequence: TGTGCCAGCAGTTTATTGGGGACAGCTAATGAAAAACTGTTTTTT. The chain employs TRBV28 and TRBJ1-4, with 7 bases aligning to TRBD1. Germline CDR1 and CDR2: MDHEN and SYDVKM. V dropped 1 base and J dropped 3; count of bases not matched to a gene: 2. The CDR3 is 15 amino acids.

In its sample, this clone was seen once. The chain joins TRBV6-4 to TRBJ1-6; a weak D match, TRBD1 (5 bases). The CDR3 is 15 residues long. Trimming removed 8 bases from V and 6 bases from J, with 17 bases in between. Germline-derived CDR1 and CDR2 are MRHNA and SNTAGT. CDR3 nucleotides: TGTGCCAGCTCGGTGGGAGACGGGACTAATTCACCCCTCCACTTT. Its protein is CASSVGDGTNSPLHF.

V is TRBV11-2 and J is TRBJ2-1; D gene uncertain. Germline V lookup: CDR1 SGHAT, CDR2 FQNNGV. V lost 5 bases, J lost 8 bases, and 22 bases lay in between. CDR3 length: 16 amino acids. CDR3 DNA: TGTGCCAGCAGCCTCGCCATAGACTCTTCTCTCTATGAGCAGTTCTTC. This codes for CASSLAIDSSLYEQFF.

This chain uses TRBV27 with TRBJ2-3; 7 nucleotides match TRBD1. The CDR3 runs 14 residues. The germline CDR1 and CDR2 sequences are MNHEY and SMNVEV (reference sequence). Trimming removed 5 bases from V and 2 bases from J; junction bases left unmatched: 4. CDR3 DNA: TGTGCCAGCAGTAGGGACAGTTACACAGATACGCAGTATTTT. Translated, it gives CASSRDSYTDTQYF.

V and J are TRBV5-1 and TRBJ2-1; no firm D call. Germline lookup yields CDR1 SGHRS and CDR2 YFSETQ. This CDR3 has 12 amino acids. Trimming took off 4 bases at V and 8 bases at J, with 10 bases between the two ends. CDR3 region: CASSISIHEQFF. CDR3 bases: TGCGCCAGCAGCATTAGCATTCATGAGCAGTTCTTC.

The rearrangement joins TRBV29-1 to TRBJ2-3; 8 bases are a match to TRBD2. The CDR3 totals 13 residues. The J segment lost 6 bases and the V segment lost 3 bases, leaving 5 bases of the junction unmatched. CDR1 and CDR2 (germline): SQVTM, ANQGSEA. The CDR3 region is CSVEEREWDTQYF. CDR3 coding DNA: TGCAGCGTTGAGGAGCGGGAGTGGGATACGCAGTATTTT.

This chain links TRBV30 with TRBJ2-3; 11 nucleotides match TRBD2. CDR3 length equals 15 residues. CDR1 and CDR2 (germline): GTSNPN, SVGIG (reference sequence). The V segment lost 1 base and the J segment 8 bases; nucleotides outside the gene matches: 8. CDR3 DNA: TGTGCCTGGAGTGCTGGGACTAGCGGAGGGGGTACGCAGTATTTT. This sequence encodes CAWSAGTSGGGTQYF.

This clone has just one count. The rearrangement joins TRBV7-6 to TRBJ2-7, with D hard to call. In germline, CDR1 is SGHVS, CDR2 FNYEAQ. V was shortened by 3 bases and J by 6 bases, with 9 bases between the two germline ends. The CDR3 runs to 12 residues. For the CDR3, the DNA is TGTGCCAGCAGCTTTCTGAGGAGCGAGCAGTACTTC. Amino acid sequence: CASSFLRSEQYF.

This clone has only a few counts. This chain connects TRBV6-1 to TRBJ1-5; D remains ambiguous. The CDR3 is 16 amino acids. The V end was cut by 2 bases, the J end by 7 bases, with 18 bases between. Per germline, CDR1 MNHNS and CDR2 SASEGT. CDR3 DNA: TGTGCCAGCAGTGAATCAGGCAGGCTTTTTGCCCAGCCCCAGCATTTT. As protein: CASSESGRLFAQPQHF.

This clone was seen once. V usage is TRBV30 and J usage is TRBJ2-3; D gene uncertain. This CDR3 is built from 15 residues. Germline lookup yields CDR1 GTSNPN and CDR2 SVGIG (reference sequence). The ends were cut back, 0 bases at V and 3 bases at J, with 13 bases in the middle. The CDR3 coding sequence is TGTGCCTGGAGTGTACGTTTTACAGCAACAGATACGCAGTATTTT. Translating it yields CAWSVRFTATDTQYF.

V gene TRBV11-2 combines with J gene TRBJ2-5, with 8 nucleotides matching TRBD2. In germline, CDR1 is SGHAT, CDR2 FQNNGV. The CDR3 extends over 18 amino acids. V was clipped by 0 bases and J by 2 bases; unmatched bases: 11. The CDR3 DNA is TGTGCCAGCAGCTTAGACCCTCCTTGGTCTAGCGGGCAAGAGACCCAGTACTTC. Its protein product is CASSLDPPWSSGQETQYF.

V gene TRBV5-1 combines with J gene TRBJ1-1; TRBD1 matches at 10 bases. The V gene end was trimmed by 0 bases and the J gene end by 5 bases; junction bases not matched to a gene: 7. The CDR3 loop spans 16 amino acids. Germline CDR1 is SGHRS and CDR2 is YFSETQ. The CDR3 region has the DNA TGCGCCAGCAGCTTGGAGACAGGGGGCTATGGTACTGAAGCTTTCTTT. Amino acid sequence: CASSLETGGYGTEAFF.

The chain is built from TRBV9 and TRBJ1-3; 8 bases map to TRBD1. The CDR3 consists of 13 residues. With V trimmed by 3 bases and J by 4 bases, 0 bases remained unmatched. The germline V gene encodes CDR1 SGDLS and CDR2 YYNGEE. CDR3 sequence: CASSGTGGNTIYF. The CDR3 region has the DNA TGTGCCAGCAGCGGGACAGGGGGAAACACCATATATTTT.

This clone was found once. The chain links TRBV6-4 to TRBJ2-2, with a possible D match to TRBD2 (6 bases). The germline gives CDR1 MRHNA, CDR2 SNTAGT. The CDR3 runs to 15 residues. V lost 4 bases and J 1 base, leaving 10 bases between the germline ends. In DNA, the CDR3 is TGTGCCAGCAGTGTTCTGGGGGGGAACACCGGGGAGCTGTTTTTT. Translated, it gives CASSVLGGNTGELFF.